This TCR beta chain emerged from a study of Tregs in tolerant kidney transplant recipients. This table comes from immunoSEQ multiplex PCR, and its TCRdb copy is limited to in-frame clones, with some not included. The repertoire holds approximately 260,000 clones, with 80% to 85% as singletons. Broader study findings: Validation in larger populations is needed because few patients were studied.

On this clone: What it binds is unknown.

Trimming stripped 5 bases from V and 2 bases from J, with 10 bases between. The CDR3 has 13 amino acids. CDR1 is MNHEY, CDR2 SMNVEV, per germline (reference sequence). Source material: CD4+ T cells from blood. The source is a human donor in good health. J is TRBJ2-7 and V is TRBV27, with D hard to call. Here the CDR3 reads CASSPDTAYEQYF. In DNA form, the CDR3 reads TGTGCCAGCAGTCCTGACACTGCCTACGAGCAGTACTTC.